A single sample is the source of the 19 T cell receptor beta chains below, sequenced in a study of T cell repertoires in cytomegalovirus infection. TCRdb redid the calling of the reads with MiXCR, one entry per CDR3 protein. The data show some 920,000 distinct CDR3 sequences, approximately 33% seen once. The antigens these receptors bind are not known. Source: cultured CD8+ T cells from PBMCs, taken from culture after CMV antigen stimulation. Receptors were obtained from a human donor in good health (CMV status not recorded). Some clones in this sample may be carry-over from other donors' samples.

The V call is TRBV6-1, the J call TRBJ2-1; D ambiguous. Germline V CDR1 and CDR2: MNHNS, SASEGT. The CDR3 loop spans 16 amino acids. The V end was cut by 3 bases, the J end by 4 bases, with 16 bases between. As DNA, the CDR3 is TGTGCCAGCAGTGACGGAAGTCAGGAGAATTACAATGAGCAGTTCTTC. This sequence encodes CASSDGSQENYNEQFF.

This rearrangement joins TRBV25-1 to TRBJ2-7, with 7 positions matching TRBD1. This CDR3 spans 15 amino acids. Germline V gene sequence: CDR1 MGHDK, CDR2 SYGVNS. V was clipped by 4 bases and J by 1 base; unmatched bases: 7. The CDR3 spells CASSGMGTESYEQYF. The CDR3 nucleotides are TGTGCCAGCAGTGGCATGGGGACAGAGTCCTACGAGCAGTACTTC.

This clonotype was recorded many times. The chain has TRBV7-6 and TRBJ1-6, with 8 positions matching TRBD1. CDR3 length: 17 residues. The V and J ends lost 3 bases and 5 bases, in that order; junction bases with no gene match: 9. Germline V CDR1 and CDR2: SGHVS, FNYEAQ. The CDR3 DNA reads TGTGCCAGCAGCTTTGGACAGGGCCTAACGGATAATTCACCCCTCCACTTT. Its protein product is CASSFGQGLTDNSPLHF.

In its sample, this clonotype was seen many times. The chain uses TRBV19 and TRBJ2-7; 10 bases are shared with TRBD1. The CDR3 runs to 14 residues. In germline, CDR1 is LNHDA, CDR2 SQIVND (reference sequence). The trim removed 10 bases at V and 5 bases at J, leaving 11 bases unmatched. In DNA, the CDR3 is TGTGCCACCGCCCTGGACAGGGGGAAGCACGAGCAGTACTTC. This encodes CATALDRGKHEQYF.

The V call is TRBV19, the J call TRBJ1-2; a possible D gene is TRBD1 (5 bases). This CDR3 spans 12 amino acids. V lost 9 bases to trimming and J lost 4 bases, with 12 bases between them. The germline gives CDR1 LNHDA, CDR2 SQIVND (reference sequence). CDR3 in amino acids: CASVRGPYGYTF. The DNA for the CDR3 is TGTGCCAGCGTACGGGGCCCCTATGGCTACACCTTC. Together with reference TRBV19 and TRBJ1-2, the CDR3 gives the full variable domain: DGGITQSPKYLFRKEGQNVTLSCEQNLNHDAMYWYRQDPGQGLRLIYYSQIVNDFQKGDIAEGYSVSREKKESFPLTVTSAQKNPTAFYLCASVRGPYGYTFGSGTRLTVV.

The chain joins TRBV12-5 to TRBJ2-5, with TRBD1 as a possible D gene (5 bases). V was clipped by 2 bases and J by 5 bases, with 12 bases between them. CDR1 and CDR2 from the germline V gene are LGHNT and FRNRAP. This CDR3 comprises 14 residues. Here the CDR3 reads CASGLSSGLETQYF. As DNA, the CDR3 is TGTGCTAGTGGTTTGAGTTCAGGGTTGGAGACCCAGTACTTC.

CDR3 loop: CASSYPGQGAQPQHF. The DNA for the CDR3 is TGTGCCAGCAGTTACCCCGGACAGGGGGCACAGCCCCAGCATTTT. The chain has TRBV6-6 and TRBJ1-5; 11 bases fit TRBD1. There are 15 residues in the CDR3. The germline CDR1 and CDR2 sequences are MNHNY and SVGAGI (reference sequence). V shed 2 bases and J 7 bases; nucleotides not matched to a gene: 4.

In this sample, this clonotype turned up a few times. The chain is built from TRBV27 and TRBJ1-3; D not resolved. Trimming removed 0 bases at V and 4 bases at J, with 16 bases between. The CDR3 length is 17 residues. Germline V CDR1 and CDR2: MNHEY, SMNVEV (reference sequence). The CDR3: CASSLSLGPLAGNTIYF. Here the CDR3 DNA reads TGTGCCAGCAGTTTATCGCTGGGCCCCTTAGCCGGAAACACCATATATTTT.

This clonotype was counted ten times or more. V and J are TRBV6-5 and TRBJ1-5, with TRBD1 matching 8 bases. J was trimmed by 5 bases and V by 0 bases; bases with no gene match: 9. Germline values: CDR1 MNHEY, CDR2 SVGAGI. The CDR3 totals 17 residues. This CDR3 is CASSYSGRGLGDQPQHF. In DNA form, the CDR3 reads TGTGCCAGCAGTTACTCGGGCAGGGGGCTTGGGGATCAGCCCCAGCATTTT.

The gene calls are TRBV12-3 or TRBV12-4 and TRBJ1-5, with TRBD1 matching over 7 bases. Unmatched junction bases numbered 5, after V lost 4 bases and J lost 5 bases. The CDR3 has 14 amino acids. CDR3 in DNA: TGTGCCAGCAGTTCCGGGACAGTGTATCAGCCCCAGCATTTT. Its protein is CASSSGTVYQPQHF.

Many counts were recorded for this clonotype. This rearrangement joins TRBV12-3 or TRBV12-4 to TRBJ2-7; D remains unclear. V lost 6 bases and J 0 bases, leaving 3 bases between the germline ends. The CDR3 covers 11 residues. The CDR3 DNA reads as TGTGCCAGCAGCTTCTCCTACGAGCAGTACTTC. Its protein is CASSFSYEQYF.

This clonotype was counted many times. The chain couples TRBV7-9 to TRBJ2-3; TRBD1 matches at 9 bases. J was trimmed by 4 bases and V by 5 bases; bases with no gene match: 10. The CDR3 contains 16 residues. Per germline, CDR1 SEHNR and CDR2 FQNEAQ (reference sequence). CDR3 region: CASSPRQGVRADTQYF. CDR3 bases: TGTGCCAGCAGCCCAAGACAGGGGGTCCGGGCAGATACGCAGTATTTT.

The V gene is TRBV5-1, the J gene TRBJ2-7; TRBD1 matches at 9 bases. This CDR3 contains 15 residues. The germline V gene encodes CDR1 SGHRS and CDR2 YFSETQ. Germline trimming cut 10 bases from V and 4 bases from J; bases unmatched to any gene: 15. Written as DNA, the CDR3 is TGCGCCTCGCGGATTCGGGGACAGGGAAATTACGAGCAGTACTTC. Protein sequence: CASRIRGQGNYEQYF.

CDR3 sequence: CASSEALETGQSTDTQYF. The CDR3 DNA is TGTGCCAGCAGTGAAGCGCTTGAGACAGGTCAAAGCACAGATACGCAGTATTTT. J is TRBJ2-3 and V is TRBV2; the D gene is possibly TRBD1 (6 bases). From germline, CDR1 is SNHLY and CDR2 FYNNEI. Trimming took 0 bases from V and 0 from J, leaving 16 bases between them. This CDR3 has 18 amino acids.

Many counts were recorded for this clonotype. V and J are TRBV27 and TRBJ2-7, with 11 bases identical to TRBD1. The J segment lost 4 bases and the V segment lost 5 bases, leaving 4 bases of the junction unmatched. The CDR3 extends over 14 amino acids. CDR1 and CDR2 (germline): MNHEY, SMNVEV (reference sequence). The DNA for the CDR3 is TGTGCCAGCAGTCGCCGGGACAGGGGGTACGAGCAGTACGTC. Amino acids: CASSRRDRGYEQYV.

Note on this clonotype: Just one base apart from a much larger clone, this may be a read error. The chain carries TRBV7-2 and TRBJ2-1, with 9 bases that match TRBD2. This CDR3 region has 15 residues. The germline CDR1 and CDR2 sequences are SGHTA and FQGNSA. The CDR3 bases are TGTGCCAACAGCTTAATTGGCGGGGGGGCCGAGGAGCAGTTCTTC. Protein product: CANSLIGGGAEEQFF.

This chain links TRBV27 with TRBJ2-2; 9 bases are shared with TRBD2. The V gene end was trimmed by 7 bases and the J gene end by 6 bases; junction bases not matched to a gene: 12. CDR3 length equals 16 residues. Per germline, CDR1 MNHEY and CDR2 SMNVEV (reference sequence). The DNA for the CDR3 is TGTGCCAGCACCCAAAGCGGGGGGCTCCCCGCCGGGGAGCTGTTTTTT. Protein sequence: CASTQSGGLPAGELFF.

This chain links TRBV6-2 or TRBV6-3 with TRBJ1-2; 7 bases align to TRBD1. The CDR3 sequence is 15 residues long. Germline trimming cut 7 bases from V and 9 bases from J; bases unmatched to any gene: 17. Per germline, CDR1 MNHEY and CDR2 SVGEGT. CDR3 region: CASTVEGAMEDSYTF. The CDR3 region has the DNA TGTGCCAGCACCGTCGAGGGGGCAATGGAAGATAGCTACACCTTC.

The V gene is TRBV10-3, the J gene TRBJ2-1, with 8 positions matching TRBD2. The CDR3 is made up of 16 amino acids. J gave up 2 bases and V 2 bases, and 5 bases lay outside the gene matches. Germline CDR1 reads ENHRY; CDR2 reads SYGVKD. The CDR3 coding sequence is TGTGCCATCAGTGAGGACCGGGGGGGTCCCTACAATGAGCAGTTCTTC. As protein: CAISEDRGGPYNEQFF.